This T cell receptor beta chain was sequenced during a study of shared clonotypes between healthy human individuals. The donors, healthy adults who were HIV-negative, had experienced no recent acute infections or vaccinations. Concerning this clone: Its antigen remains unidentified.

Study-level points and caveats: At large depth, rarefaction still showed sorted-subset sequencing to be incomplete. It was anticipated that sequencing depth would influence how many clonotypes donors shared. Among non-shared clonotypes, generation probabilities were lower than among those shared by all four donors.

The protocol was immunoSEQ multiplex PCR, while the TCRdb copy is restricted to in-frame clones and leaves out a portion. The data show under 650,000 clones, 90% to 97% seen once. The CDR3 consists of 16 residues. This chain uses TRBV21-1 with TRBJ2-3; TRBD1, the D gene given by the table, was not confirmed from the DNA. TRBV21-1 is given as a pseudogene. This sequence originates from a woman aged 25-40 years in good health. Sequencing was performed on naive CD4+ T cells sorted from blood. This sample's subset: CD45RA+ positively selected. CDR3: CASSKGQGESTDTQYF. The CDR3 DNA reads TGTGCCAGCAGCAAGGGACAGGGGGAAAGCACAGATACGCAGTATTTT.